Below, 8 T cell receptor beta chains from the same sample are listed, as sequenced in a study of T-cell reconstitution after alpha-beta-depleted transplantation in children. Unique molecular identifiers were incorporated into the prepared TCRbeta library. TCRdb itself ran the PCR reads through MiXCR, one entry per CDR3 protein. The repertoire holds hundreds of thousands of distinct CDR3 sequences, with roughly 17% as singletons. Material: PBMCs, mostly from graft donor cells, obtained 360 days after TCRalphabeta/CD19-depleted stem cell transplant. The receptor set was obtained from a boy younger than two who had a stem cell transplant for Wiskott-Aldrich syndrome, so the T cells may come from the graft donor.

This clonotype was observed a handful of times. CDR3 in amino acids: CSVEPLSEKLFF. CDR3 nucleotides: TGCAGCGTTGAGCCCTTGTCTGAAAAACTGTTTTTT. The chain links TRBV29-1 to TRBJ1-4; D unclear. The V end lost 3 bases, the J end lost 7 bases, and 9 bases lay between the germline ends. Per germline, CDR1 SQVTM and CDR2 ANQGSEA. The CDR3 has 12 residues.

V usage is TRBV11-2 and J usage is TRBJ2-5; D is possibly TRBD2 (6 bases). CDR1 is SGHAT, CDR2 FQNNGV, per germline. There are 17 residues in the CDR3. V was pared by 0 bases and J by 7 bases, with 21 bases between. CDR3 residues: CASSLERGDIWRGTQYF. In DNA form, the CDR3 reads TGTGCCAGCAGCTTAGAAAGGGGTGATATATGGAGGGGGACCCAGTACTTC.

The chain combines TRBV5-1 with TRBJ2-5; D is ambiguous. Germline CDR1 reads SGHRS; CDR2 reads YFSETQ. Trimming removed 2 bases from V and 2 bases from J, with 10 bases in between. The CDR3 covers 14 residues. CDR3 amino acids: CASSFQGSQETQYF. The CDR3 nucleotides read TGCGCCAGCAGCTTTCAAGGGTCTCAAGAGACCCAGTACTTC.

The J gene is TRBJ2-1, the V gene TRBV18, with D perhaps given as TRBD1 or TRBD2 (5 bases each). Trimming took 6 bases from V and 3 from J, leaving 15 bases between them. The CDR3 is 15 residues long. Germline CDR1 and CDR2: KGHSH and LQKENI. The CDR3 reads CASSEAGTLYNEQFF. Written as DNA, the CDR3 is TGTGCCAGCTCCGAAGCAGGGACCCTCTACAATGAGCAGTTCTTC.

In its sample, this clonotype was seen many times. The chain carries TRBV5-1 and TRBJ1-4, with D uncertain. The V gene lost 3 bases and the J gene lost 5 bases, with 11 bases spanning the gap. The CDR3 is 14 residues long. Germline-derived CDR1 and CDR2 are SGHRS and YFSETQ. The CDR3 DNA reads as TGCGCCAGCAGCTCCCGTCTCTCCAATGAAAAACTGTTTTTT. It specifies CASSSRLSNEKLFF.

In this sample, this clonotype turned up a few times. A junction end diverges from the germline sequence, so it may reflect a read error. The chain recombines TRBV7-6 with TRBJ1-4; D remains unclear. Germline V gene data show CDR1 as SGHVS and CDR2 as FNYEAQ. The CDR3 is 12 residues long. The CDR3 DNA is TGTGCCAGCAGCTTAGATTCCGAAAAACTGTTATTT. Encoded protein: CASSLDSEKLLF.

The chain combines TRBV6-5 with TRBJ2-7, with 13 nucleotides matching TRBD2. The J segment lost 5 bases and the V segment lost 6 bases, leaving 7 bases of the junction unmatched. Germline-derived CDR1 and CDR2 are MNHEY and SVGAGI. The CDR3 contains 15 residues. CDR3 coding DNA: TGTGCCAGCAGATTACTAGCGGGAGGGCCCCACGAGCAGTACTTC. It codes for CASRLLAGGPHEQYF.

This clonotype was detected only a few times. This chain uses TRBV19 with TRBJ2-1, with 10 bases lining up with TRBD2. This CDR3 is 16 amino acids long. Germline V CDR1 and CDR2: LNHDA, SQIVND (reference sequence). The V segment lost 6 bases and the J segment 3 bases; nucleotides outside the gene matches: 8. This chain's CDR3 is CASRHGLAVIYNEQFF. The CDR3 DNA reads TGTGCCAGTAGACATGGACTAGCGGTCATCTACAATGAGCAGTTCTTC.